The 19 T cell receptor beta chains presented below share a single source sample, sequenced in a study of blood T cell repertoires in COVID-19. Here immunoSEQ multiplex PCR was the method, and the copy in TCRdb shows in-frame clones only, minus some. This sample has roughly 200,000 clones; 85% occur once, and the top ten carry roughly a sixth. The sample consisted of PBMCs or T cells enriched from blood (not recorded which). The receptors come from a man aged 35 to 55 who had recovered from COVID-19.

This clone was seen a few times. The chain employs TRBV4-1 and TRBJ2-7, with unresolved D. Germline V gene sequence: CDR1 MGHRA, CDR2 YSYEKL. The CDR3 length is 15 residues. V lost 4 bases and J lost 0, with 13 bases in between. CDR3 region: CASSLRHLGSYEQYF. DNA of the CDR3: TGCGCCAGCAGCCTAAGACACTTAGGCTCCTACGAGCAGTACTTC.

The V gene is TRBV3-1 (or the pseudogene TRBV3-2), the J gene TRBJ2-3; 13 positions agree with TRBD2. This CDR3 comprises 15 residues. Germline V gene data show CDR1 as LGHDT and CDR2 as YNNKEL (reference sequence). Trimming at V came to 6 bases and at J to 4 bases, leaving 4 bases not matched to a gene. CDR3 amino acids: CASSPTSGRADTQYF. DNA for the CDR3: TGTGCCAGCAGTCCTACTAGCGGGAGGGCAGATACGCAGTATTTT.

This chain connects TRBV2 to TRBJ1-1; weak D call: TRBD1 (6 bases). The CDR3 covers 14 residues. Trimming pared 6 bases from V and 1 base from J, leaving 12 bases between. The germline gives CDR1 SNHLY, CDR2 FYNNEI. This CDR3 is CASRGDTKNTEAFF. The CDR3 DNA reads TGTGCCAGCAGAGGGGACACAAAGAACACTGAAGCTTTCTTT.

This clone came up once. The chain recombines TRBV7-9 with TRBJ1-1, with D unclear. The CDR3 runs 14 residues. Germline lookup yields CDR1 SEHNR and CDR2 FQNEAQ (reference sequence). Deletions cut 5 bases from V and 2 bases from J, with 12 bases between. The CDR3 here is CASSLERRNTEAFF. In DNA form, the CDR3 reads TGTGCCAGCAGCCTAGAACGGAGAAACACTGAAGCTTTCTTT.

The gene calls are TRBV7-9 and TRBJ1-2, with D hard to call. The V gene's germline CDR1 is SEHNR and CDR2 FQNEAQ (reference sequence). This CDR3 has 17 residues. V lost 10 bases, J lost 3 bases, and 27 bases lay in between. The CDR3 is CATAGGLGGSGYYGYTF. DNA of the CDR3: TGTGCCACCGCCGGAGGGTTGGGTGGTTCGGGTTACTATGGCTACACCTTC.

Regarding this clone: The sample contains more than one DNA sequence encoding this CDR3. CDR3 sequence: CASRPGLAQETQYF. The CDR3 nucleotides read TGTGCCAGCAGGCCTGGACTAGCGCAAGAGACCCAGTACTTC. J is TRBJ2-5 and V is TRBV28; TRBD2 aligns across 9 bases. Trimming at V came to 6 bases and at J to 2 bases, leaving 4 bases not matched to a gene. The germline V gene encodes CDR1 MDHEN and CDR2 SYDVKM. The CDR3 length is 14 residues.

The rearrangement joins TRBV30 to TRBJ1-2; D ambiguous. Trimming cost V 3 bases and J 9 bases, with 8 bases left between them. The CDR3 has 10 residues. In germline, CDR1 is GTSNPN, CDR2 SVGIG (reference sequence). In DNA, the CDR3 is TGTGCCTGGAGGACATCAAGCTACACCTTC. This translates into CAWRTSSYTF.

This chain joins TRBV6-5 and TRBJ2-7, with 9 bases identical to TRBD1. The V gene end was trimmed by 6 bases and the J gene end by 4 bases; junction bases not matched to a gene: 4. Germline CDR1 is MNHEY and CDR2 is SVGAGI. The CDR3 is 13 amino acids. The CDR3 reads CASRRGQGYEQYF. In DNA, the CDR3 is TGTGCCAGCAGGCGCGGACAGGGGTACGAGCAGTACTTC.

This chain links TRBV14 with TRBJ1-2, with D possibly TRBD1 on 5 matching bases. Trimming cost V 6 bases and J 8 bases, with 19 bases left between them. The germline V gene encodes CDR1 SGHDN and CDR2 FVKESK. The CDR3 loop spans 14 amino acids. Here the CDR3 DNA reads TGTGCCAGCAGGCGCGGCTTTTATAGGGGAGGCTACACCTTC. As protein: CASRRGFYRGGYTF.

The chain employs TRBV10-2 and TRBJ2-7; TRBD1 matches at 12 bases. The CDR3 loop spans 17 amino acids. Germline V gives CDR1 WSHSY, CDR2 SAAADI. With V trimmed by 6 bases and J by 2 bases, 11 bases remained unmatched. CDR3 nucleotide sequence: TGCGCCAGCAGCCACGGGACAGGGGGCGCGTGGGCCTACGAGCAGTACTTC. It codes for CASSHGTGGAWAYEQYF.

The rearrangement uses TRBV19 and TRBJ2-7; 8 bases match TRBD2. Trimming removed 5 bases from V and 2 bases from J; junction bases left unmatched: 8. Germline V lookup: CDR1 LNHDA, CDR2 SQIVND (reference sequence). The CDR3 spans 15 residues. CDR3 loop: CASSPSPGGTYEQYF. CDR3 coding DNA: TGTGCCAGTAGTCCGTCCCCGGGAGGGACCTACGAGCAGTACTTC.

CDR3 in amino acids: CASSLGRASNYGYTF. The CDR3 DNA follows: TGTGCCAGCAGCTTGGGCAGGGCGAGTAACTATGGCTACACCTTC. This chain connects TRBV7-2 to TRBJ1-2, with a possible D match to TRBD1 (5 bases). The germline CDR1 and CDR2 sequences are SGHTA and FQGNSA. The CDR3 length is 15 residues. Trimming cost V 3 bases and J 1 base, with 12 bases left between them.

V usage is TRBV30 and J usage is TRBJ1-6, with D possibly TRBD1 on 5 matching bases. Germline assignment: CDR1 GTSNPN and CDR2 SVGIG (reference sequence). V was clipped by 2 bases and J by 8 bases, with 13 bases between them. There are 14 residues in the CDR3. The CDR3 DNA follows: TGTGCCTGGAGTATAGCAGGGTCTGATTCACCCCTCCACTTT. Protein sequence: CAWSIAGSDSPLHF.

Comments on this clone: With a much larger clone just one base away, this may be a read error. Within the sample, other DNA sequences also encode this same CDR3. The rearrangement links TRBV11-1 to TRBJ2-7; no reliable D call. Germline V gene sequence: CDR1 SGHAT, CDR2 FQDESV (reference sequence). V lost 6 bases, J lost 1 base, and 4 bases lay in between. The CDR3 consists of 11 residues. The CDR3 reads CASSPSYEQYF. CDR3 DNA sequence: TGTGCCAGCAGTCCGTCCTACGAGCAGTACTTC.

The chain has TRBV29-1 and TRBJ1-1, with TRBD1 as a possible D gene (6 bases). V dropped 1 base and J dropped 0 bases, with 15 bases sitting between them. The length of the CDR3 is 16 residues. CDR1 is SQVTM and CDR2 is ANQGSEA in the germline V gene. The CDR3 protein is CSVEGLNGQLNTEAFF. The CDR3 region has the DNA TGCAGCGTTGAAGGCCTAAATGGACAGCTGAACACTGAAGCTTTCTTT.

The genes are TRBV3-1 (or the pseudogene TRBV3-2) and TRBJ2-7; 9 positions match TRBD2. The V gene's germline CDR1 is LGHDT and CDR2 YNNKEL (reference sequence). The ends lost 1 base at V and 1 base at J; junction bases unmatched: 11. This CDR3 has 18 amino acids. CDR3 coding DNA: TGTGCCAGCAGCCAAGGTAACCTAGCGGGGCCCAATTCCTACGAGCAGTACTTC. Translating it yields CASSQGNLAGPNSYEQYF.

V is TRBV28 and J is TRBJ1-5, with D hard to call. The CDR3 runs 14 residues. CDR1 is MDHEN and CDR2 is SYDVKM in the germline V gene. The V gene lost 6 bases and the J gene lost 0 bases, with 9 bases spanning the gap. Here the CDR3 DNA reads TGTGCCAGCAGCAGGCTCTATAGCAATCAGCCCCAGCATTTT. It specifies CASSRLYSNQPQHF.

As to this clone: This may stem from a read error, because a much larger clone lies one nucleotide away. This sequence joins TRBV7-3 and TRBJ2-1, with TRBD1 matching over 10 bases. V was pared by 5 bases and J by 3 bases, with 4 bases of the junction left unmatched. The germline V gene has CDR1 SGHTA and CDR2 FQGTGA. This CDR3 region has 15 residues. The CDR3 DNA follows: TGTGCCAGCAGCCTCGGGACAGGGGTCTACAATGAGCAGTTCTTC. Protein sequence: CASSLGTGVYNEQFF.

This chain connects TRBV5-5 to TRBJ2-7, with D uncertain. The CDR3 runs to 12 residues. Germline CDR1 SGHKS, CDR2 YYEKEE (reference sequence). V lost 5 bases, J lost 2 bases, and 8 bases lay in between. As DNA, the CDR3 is TGTGCCAGCAGGGGTAGCCCCTACGAGCAGTACTTC. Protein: CASRGSPYEQYF.